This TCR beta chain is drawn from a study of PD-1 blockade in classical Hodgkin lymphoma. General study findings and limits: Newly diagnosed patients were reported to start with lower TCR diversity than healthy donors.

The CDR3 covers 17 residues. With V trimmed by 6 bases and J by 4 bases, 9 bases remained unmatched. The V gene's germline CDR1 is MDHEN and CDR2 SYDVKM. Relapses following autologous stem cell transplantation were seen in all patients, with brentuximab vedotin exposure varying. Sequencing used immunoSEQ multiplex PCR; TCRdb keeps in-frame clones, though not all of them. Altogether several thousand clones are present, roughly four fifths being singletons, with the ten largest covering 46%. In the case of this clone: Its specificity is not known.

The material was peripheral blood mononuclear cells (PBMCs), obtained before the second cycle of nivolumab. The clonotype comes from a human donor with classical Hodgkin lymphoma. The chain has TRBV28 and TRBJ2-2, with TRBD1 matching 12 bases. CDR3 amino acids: CASSSGTGGFGTGELFF. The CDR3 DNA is TGTGCCAGCAGCTCCGGGACAGGGGGCTTCGGCACCGGGGAGCTGTTTTTT.